This note documents a single T cell receptor beta chain sequence. Its antigen remains unidentified. The V gene end was trimmed by 7 bases and the J gene end by 4 bases; junction bases not matched to a gene: 8. The CDR3 spans 15 residues. CDR1 is SGHAT and CDR2 is FQNNGV in the germline V gene. The time point is: peripheral blood 6 weeks after treatment start. This record belongs to a study of PD-L1 blockade in urothelial cancer. About the study: Bladder-origin urothelial cancer in males covered about 90% of the roughly 30 patients. Once treatment had started, blood was analyzed at 3 weeks (second dose) and again at 6 weeks.

General study points: Survival was better when pretreatment blood TCR clonality fell below the median.

Assay used: immunoSEQ multiplex PCR; TCRdb lists only in-frame clones, some missing. The repertoire has about 120,000 clones, approximately 90% of them found once; the top ten carry 1.5% to 2%. The chain uses TRBV11-2 and TRBJ2-1, with 9 bases identical to TRBD1. The input for sequencing was PBMCs, taken around atezolizumab (anti-PD-L1) treatment. The TCR comes from a man aged 55 to 70 with urothelial cancer. CDR3 residues: CASKLLGTGYNEQFF. Written as DNA, the CDR3 is TGTGCCAGCAAGCTACTCGGGACAGGGTACAATGAGCAGTTCTTC.